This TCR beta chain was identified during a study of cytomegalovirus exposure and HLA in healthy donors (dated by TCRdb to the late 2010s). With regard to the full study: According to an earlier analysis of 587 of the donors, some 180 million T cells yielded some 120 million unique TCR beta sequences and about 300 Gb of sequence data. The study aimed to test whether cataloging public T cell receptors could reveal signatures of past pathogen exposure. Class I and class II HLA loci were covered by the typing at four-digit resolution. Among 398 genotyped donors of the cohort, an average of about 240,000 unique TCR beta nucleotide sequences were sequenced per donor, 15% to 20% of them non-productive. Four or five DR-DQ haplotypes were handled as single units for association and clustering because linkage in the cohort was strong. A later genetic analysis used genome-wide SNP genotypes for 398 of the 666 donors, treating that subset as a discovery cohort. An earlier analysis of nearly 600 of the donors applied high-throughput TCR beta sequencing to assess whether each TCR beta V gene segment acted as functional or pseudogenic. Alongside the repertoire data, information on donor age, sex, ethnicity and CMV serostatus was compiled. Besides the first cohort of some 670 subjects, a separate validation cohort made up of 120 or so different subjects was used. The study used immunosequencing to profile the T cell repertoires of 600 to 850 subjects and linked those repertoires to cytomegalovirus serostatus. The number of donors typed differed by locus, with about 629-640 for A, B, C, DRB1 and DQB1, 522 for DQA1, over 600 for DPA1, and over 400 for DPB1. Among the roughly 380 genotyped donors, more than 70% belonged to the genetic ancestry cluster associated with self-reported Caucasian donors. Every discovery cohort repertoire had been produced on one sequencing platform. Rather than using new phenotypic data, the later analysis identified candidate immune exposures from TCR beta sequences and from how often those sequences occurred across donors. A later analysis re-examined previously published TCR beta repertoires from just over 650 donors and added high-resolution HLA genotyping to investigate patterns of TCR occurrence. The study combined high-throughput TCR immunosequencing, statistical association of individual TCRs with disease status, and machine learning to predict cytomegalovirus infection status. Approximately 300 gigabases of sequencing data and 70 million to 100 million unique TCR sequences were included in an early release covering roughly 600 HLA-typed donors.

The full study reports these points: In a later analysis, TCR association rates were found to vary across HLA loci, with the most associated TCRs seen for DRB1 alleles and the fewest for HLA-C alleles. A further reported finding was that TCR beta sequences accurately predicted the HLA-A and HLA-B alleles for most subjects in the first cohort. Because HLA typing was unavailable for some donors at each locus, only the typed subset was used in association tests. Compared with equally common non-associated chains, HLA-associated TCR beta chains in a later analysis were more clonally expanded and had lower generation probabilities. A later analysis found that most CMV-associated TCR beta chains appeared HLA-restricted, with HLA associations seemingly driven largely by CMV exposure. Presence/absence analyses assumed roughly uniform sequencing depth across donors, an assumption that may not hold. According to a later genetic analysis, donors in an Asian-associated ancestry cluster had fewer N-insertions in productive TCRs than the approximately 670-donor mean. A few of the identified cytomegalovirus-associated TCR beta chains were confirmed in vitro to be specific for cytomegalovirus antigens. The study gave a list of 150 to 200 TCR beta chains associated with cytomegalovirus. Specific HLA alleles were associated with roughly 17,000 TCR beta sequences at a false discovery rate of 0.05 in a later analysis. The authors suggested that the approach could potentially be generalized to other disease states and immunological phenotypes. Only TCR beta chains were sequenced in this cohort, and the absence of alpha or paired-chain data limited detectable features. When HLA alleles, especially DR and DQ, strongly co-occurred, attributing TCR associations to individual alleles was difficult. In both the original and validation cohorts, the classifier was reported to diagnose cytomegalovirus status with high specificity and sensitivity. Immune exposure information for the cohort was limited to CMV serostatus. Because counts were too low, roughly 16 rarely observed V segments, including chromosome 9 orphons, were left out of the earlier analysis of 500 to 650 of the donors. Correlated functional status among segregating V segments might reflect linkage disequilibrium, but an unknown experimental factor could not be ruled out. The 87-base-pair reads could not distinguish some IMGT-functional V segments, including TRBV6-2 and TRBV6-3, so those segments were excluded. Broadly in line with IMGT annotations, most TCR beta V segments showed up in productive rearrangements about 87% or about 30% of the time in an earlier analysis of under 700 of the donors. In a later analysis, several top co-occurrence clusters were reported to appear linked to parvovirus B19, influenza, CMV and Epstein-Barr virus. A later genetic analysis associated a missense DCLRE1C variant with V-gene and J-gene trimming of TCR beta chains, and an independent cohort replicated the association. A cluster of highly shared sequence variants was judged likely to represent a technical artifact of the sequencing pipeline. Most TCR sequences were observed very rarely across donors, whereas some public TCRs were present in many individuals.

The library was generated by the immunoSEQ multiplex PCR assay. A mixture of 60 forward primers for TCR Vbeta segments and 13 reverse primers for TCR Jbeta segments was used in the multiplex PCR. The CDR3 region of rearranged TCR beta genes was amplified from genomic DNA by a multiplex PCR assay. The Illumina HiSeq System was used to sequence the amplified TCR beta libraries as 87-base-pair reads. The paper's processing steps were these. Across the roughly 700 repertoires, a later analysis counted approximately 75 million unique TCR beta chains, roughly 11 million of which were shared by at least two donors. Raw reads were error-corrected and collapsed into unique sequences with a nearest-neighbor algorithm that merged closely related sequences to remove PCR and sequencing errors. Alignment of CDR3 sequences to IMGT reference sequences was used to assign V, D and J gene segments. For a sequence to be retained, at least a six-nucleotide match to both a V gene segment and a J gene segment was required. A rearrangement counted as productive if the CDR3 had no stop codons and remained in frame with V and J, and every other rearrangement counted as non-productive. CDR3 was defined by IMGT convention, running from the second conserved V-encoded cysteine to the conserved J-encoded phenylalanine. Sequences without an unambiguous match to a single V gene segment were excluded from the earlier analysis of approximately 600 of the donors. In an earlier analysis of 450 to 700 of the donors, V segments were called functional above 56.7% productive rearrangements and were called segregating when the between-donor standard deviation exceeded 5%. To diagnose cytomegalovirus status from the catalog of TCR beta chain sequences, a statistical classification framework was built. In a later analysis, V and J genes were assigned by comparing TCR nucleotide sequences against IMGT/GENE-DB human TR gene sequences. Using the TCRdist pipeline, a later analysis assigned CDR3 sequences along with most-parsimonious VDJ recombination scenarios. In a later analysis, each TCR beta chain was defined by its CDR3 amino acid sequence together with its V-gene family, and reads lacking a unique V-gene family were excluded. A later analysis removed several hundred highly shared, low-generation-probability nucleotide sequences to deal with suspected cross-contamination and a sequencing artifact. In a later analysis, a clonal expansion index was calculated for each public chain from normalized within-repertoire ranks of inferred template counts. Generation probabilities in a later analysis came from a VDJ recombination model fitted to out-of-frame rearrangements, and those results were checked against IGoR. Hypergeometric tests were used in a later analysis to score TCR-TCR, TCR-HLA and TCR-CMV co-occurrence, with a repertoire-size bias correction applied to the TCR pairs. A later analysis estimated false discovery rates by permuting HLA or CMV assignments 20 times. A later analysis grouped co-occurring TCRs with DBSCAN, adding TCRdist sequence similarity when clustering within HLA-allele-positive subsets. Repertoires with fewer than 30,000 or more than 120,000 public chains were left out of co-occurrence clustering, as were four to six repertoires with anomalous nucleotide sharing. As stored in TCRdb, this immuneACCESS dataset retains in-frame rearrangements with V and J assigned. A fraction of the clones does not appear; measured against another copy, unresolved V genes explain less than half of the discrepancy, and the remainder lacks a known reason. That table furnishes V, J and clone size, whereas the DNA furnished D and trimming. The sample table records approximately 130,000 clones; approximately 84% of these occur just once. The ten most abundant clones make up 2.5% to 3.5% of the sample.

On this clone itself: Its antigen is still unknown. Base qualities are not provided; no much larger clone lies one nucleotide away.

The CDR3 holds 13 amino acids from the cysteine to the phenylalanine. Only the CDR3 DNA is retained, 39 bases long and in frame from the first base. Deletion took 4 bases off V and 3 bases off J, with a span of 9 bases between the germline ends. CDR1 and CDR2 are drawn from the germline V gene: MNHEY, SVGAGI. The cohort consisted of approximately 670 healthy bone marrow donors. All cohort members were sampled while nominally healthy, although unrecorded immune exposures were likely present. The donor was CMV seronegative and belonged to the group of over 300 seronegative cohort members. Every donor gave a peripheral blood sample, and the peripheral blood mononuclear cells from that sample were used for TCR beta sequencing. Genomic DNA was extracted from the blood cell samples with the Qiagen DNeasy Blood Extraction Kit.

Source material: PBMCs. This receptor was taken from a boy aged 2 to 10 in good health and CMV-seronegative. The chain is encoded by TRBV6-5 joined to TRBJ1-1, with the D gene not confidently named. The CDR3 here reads CASSFLGDTEAFF. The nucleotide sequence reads TGTGCCAGCAGTTTCCTGGGCGACACTGAAGCTTTCTTT.